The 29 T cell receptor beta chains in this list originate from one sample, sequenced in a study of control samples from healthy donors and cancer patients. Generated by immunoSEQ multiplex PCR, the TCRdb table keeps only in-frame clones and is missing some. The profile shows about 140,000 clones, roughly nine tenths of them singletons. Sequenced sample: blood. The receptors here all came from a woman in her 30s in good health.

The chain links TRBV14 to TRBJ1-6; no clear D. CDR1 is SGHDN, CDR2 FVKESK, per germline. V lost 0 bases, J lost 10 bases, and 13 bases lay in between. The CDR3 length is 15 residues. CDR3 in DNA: TGTGCCAGCAGCCAAGATCGGGGAGGAAACTCACCCCTCCACTTT. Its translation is CASSQDRGGNSPLHF. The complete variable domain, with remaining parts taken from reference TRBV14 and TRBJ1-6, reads EAGVTQFPSHSVIEKGQTVTLRCDPISGHDNLYWYRRVMGKEIKFLLHFVKESKQDESGMPNNRFLAERTGGTYSTLKVQPAELEDSGVYFCASSQDRGGNSPLHFGNGTRLTVT.

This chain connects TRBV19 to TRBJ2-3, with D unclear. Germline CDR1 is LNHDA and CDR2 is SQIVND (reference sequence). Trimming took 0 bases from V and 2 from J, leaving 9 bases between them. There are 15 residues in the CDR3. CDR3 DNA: TGTGCCAGTAGTATAGATCATACCCCCACAGATACGCAGTATTTT. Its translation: CASSIDHTPTDTQYF.

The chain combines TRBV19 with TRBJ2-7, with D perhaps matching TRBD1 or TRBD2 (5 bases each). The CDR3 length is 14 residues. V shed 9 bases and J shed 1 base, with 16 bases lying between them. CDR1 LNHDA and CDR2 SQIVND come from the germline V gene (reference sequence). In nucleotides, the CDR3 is TGTGCCAGCTCCGCCGGGACGGCATCCTACGAGCAGTACTTC. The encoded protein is CASSAGTASYEQYF. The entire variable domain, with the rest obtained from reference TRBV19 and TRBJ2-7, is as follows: DGGITQSPKYLFRKEGQNVTLSCEQNLNHDAMYWYRQDPGQGLRLIYYSQIVNDFQKGDIAEGYSVSREKKESFPLTVTSAQKNPTAFYLCASSAGTASYEQYFGPGTRLTVT.

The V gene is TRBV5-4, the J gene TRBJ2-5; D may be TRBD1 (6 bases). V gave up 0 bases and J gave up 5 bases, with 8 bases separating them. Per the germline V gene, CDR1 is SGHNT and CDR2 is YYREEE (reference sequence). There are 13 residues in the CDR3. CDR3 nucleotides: TGTGCCAGCAGCTTGGGACAGGTTGAGACCCAGTACTTC. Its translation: CASSLGQVETQYF.

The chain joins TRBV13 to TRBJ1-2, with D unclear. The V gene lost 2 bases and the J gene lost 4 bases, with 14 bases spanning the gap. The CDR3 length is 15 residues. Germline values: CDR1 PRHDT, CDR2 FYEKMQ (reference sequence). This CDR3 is CASSLTSNLGYGYTF. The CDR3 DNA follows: TGTGCCAGCAGCTTAACAAGTAATCTGGGCTATGGCTACACCTTC.

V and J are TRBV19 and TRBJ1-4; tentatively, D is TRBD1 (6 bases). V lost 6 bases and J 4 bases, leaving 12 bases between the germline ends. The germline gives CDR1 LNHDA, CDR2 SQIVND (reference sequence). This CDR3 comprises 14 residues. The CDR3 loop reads CASRDSQDNEKLFF. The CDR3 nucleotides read TGTGCCAGTAGGGACAGTCAAGATAATGAAAAACTGTTTTTT.

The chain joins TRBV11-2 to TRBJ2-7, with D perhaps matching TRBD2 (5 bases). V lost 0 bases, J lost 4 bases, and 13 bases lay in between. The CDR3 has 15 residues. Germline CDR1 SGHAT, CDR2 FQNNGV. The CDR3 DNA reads TGTGCCAGCAGCTTAGAAGTGGGAGTTTCGTACGAGCAGTACTTC. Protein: CASSLEVGVSYEQYF.

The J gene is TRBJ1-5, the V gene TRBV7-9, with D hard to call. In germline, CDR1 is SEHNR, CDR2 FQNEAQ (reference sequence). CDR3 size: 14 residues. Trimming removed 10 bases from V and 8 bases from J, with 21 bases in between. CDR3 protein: CATSFMGVNKPQHF. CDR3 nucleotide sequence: TGTGCCACCTCATTTATGGGTGTTAATAAGCCCCAGCATTTT.

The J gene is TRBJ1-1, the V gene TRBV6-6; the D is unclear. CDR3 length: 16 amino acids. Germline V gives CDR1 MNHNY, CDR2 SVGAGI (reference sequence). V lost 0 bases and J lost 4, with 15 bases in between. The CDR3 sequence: CASSYSILGSGTEAFF. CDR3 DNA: TGTGCCAGCAGTTACTCGATTCTGGGGTCTGGCACTGAAGCTTTCTTT.

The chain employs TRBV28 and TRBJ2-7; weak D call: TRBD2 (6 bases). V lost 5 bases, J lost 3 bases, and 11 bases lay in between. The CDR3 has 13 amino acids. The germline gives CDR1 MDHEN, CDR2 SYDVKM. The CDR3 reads CASSRGTYYEQYF. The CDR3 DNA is TGTGCCAGCAGTCGCGGGACGTACTACGAGCAGTACTTC.

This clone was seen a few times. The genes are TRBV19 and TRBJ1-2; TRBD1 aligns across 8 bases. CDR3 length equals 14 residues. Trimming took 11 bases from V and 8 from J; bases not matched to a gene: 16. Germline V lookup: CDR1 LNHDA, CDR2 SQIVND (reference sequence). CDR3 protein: CACQFGQGLSGYTF. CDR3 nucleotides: TGTGCCTGCCAATTCGGACAGGGATTGAGCGGCTACACCTTC.

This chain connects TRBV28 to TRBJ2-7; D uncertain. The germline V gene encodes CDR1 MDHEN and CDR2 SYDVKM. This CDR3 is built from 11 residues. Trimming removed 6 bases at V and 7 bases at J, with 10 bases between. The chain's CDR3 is CASRAALEQYF. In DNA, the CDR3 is TGTGCCAGCAGGGCAGCTCTGGAGCAGTACTTC. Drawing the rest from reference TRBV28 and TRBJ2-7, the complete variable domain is DVKVTQSSRYLVKRTGEKVFLECVQDMDHENMFWYRQDPGLGLRLIYFSYDVKMKEKGDIPEGYSVSREKKERFSLILESASTNQTSMYLCASRAALEQYFGPGTRLTVT.

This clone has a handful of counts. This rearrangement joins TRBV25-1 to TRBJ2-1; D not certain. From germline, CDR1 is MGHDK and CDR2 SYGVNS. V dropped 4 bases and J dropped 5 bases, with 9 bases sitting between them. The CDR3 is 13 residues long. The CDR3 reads CASSGYGHNEQFF. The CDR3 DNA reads TGTGCCAGCAGTGGGTACGGACACAATGAGCAGTTCTTC.

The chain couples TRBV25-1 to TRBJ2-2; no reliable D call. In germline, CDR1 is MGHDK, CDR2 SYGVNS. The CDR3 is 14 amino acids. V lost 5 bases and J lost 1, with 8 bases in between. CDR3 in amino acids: CASSRGLNTGELFF. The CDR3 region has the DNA TGTGCCAGCAGTAGAGGCCTGAACACCGGGGAGCTGTTTTTT.

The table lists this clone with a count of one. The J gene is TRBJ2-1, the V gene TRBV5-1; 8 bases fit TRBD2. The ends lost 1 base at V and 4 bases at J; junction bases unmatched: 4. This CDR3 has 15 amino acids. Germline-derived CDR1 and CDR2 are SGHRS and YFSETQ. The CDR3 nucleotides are TGCGCCAGCAGCTTGAGCGGGAGTGGGTACAATGAGCAGTTCTTC. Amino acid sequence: CASSLSGSGYNEQFF.

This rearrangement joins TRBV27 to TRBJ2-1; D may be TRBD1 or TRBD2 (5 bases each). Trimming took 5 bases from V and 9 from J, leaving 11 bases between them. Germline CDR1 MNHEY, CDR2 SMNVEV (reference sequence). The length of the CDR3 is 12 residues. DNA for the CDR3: TGTGCCAGCAGTCCTACGGGGCCTGAGCAGTTCTTC. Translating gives CASSPTGPEQFF.

The CDR3 protein is CASSLQGGGNTIYF. DNA of the CDR3: TGCGCCAGCAGCTTGCAGGGAGGCGGAAACACCATATATTTT. V is TRBV5-1 and J is TRBJ1-3, with TRBD1 as a possible D gene (5 bases). Per germline, CDR1 SGHRS and CDR2 YFSETQ. The CDR3 totals 14 residues. Trimming shortened V by 1 base and J by 4 bases, and 9 bases separated the two germline ends.

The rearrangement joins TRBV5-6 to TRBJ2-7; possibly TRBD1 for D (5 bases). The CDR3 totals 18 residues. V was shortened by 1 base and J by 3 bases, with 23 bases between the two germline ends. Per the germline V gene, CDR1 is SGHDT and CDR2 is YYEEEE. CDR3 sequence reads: CASSLYKGIPLIIYEQYF. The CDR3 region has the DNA TGTGCCAGCAGCTTGTATAAGGGGATCCCCCTTATAATCTACGAGCAGTACTTC.

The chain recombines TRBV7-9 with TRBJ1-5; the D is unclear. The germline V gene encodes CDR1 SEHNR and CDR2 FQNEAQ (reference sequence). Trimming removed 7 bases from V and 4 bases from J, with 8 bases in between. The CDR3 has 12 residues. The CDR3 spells CASTRENQPQHF. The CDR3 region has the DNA TGTGCCAGCACCCGCGAGAATCAGCCCCAGCATTTT.

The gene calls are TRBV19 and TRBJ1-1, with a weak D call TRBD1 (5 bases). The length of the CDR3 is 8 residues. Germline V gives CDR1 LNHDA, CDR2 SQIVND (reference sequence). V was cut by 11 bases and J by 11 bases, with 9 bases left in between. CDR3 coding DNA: TGTGCCGCTGGGGGGGCTTTCTTT. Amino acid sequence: CAAGGAFF.

CDR3 residues: CASSPGQGAIETQYF. The CDR3 DNA follows: TGTGCCAGCAGCCCCGGACAGGGGGCTATAGAGACCCAGTACTTC. The chain couples TRBV3-1 (or the pseudogene TRBV3-2) to TRBJ2-5; 11 bases fit TRBD1. V shed 4 bases and J 4 bases; nucleotides not matched to a gene: 5. CDR1 and CDR2 (germline): LGHDT, YNNKEL (reference sequence). This CDR3 has 15 amino acids.

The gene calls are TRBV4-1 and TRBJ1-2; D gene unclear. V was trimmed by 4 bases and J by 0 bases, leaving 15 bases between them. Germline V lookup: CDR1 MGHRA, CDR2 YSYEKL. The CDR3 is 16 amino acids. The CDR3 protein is CASSLASGESNYGYTF. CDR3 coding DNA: TGCGCCAGCAGCCTAGCAAGTGGGGAATCTAACTATGGCTACACCTTC.

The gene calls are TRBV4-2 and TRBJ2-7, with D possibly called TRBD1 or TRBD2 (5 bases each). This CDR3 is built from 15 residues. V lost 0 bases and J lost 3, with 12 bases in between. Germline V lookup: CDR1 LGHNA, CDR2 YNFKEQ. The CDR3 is CASSQERDGNYEQYF. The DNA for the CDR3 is TGTGCCAGCAGCCAAGAACGGGACGGCAACTACGAGCAGTACTTC.

In nucleotides, the CDR3 is TGTGCCAGCAGCTTAGTTAGCGGGAGCTACAATGAGCAGTTCTTC. It is translated as CASSLVSGSYNEQFF. The chain uses TRBV7-2 and TRBJ2-1, with 9 nucleotides matching TRBD2. With 1 base clipped from V and 3 bases from J, the junction kept 1 base outside the gene matches. CDR1 is SGHTA and CDR2 is FQGNSA in the germline V gene. The CDR3 consists of 15 residues.

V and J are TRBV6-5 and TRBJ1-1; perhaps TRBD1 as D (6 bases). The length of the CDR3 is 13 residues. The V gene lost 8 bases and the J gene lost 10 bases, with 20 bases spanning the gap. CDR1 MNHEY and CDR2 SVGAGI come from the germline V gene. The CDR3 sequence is CASAPRDKASAFF. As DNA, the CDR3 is TGTGCCAGCGCGCCCCGGGACAAAGCCTCAGCTTTCTTT.

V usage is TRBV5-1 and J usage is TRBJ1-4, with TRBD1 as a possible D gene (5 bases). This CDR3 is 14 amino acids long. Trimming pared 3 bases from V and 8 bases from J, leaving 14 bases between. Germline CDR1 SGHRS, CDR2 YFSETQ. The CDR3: CASSSDSGYEKLFF. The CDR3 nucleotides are TGCGCCAGCAGCTCCGACAGTGGCTACGAAAAACTGTTTTTT. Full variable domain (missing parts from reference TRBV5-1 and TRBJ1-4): KAGVTQTPRYLIKTRGQQVTLSCSPISGHRSVSWYQQTPGQGLQFLFEYFSETQRNKGNFPGRFSGRQFSNSRSEMNVSTLELGDSALYLCASSSDSGYEKLFFGSGTQLSVL.

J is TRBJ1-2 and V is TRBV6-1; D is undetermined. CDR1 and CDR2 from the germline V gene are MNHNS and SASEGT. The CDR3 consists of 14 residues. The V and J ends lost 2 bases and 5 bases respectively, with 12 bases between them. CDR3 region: CASSENPAGYGYTF. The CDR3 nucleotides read TGTGCCAGCAGTGAAAATCCAGCGGGGTATGGCTACACCTTC.

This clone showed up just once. The CDR3 spells CASSWGRLQNEQFF. CDR3 nucleotide sequence: TGTGCCAGCAGCTGGGGGAGACTCCAGAATGAGCAGTTCTTC. V usage is TRBV7-8 and J usage is TRBJ2-1; D could derive from TRBD1 or TRBD2 (5 bases each). Germline values: CDR1 SGHVS, CDR2 FQNEAQ. The CDR3 is 14 amino acids. The V end lost 4 bases, the J end lost 7 bases, and 14 bases lay between the germline ends.

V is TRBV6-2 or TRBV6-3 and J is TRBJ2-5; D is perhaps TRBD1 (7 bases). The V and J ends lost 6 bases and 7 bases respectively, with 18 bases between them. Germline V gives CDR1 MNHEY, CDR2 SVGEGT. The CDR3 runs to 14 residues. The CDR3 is CASSLSGGQGTQYF. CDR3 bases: TGTGCCAGCAGCCTATCAGGGGGGCAGGGGACCCAGTACTTC.